The text below deals with one TCR beta chain. As originally analysed: Reference gene primer amplification yielded estimated nucleated cell counts. Sequenced by immunoSEQ multiplex PCR; TCRdb stores in-frame clones only, minus some. The D gene and trimming were derived from the DNA, and the V and J assignments and clone size from that table. This table has around 380,000 clones, approximately 77% appearing once. This sample stems from a study of blood T cell repertoires in COVID-19. The overall study: Donors in the United States, Italy and Spain gave samples during acute or convalescent COVID-19. From T cells, B-cell-depleted T cells, or PBMCs came the material, which was cDNA or gDNA.

CDR3 length: 16 residues. Germline trimming cut 0 bases from V and 2 bases from J; bases unmatched to any gene: 0. Per germline, CDR1 SGHRS and CDR2 YFSETQ. This sequence was found in a human donor with acute or convalescent COVID-19. The donor label of this sample is uncertain. Material: peripheral blood. The chain combines TRBV5-1 with TRBJ2-6; TRBD1 matches at 9 bases. This CDR3 is CASSLGQGAGANVLTF. CDR3 in DNA: TGCGCCAGCAGCTTGGGACAGGGGGCTGGGGCCAACGTCCTGACTTTC.